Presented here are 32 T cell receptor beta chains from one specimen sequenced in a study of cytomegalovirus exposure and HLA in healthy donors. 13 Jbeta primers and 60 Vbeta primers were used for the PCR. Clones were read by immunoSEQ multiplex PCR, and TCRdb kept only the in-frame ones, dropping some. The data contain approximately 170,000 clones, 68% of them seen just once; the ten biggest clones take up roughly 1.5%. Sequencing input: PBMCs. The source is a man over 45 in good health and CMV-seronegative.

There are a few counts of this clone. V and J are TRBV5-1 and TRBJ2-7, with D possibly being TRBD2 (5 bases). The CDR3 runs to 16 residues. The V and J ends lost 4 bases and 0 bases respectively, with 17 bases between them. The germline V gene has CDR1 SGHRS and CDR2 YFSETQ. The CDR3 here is CASSRGSDMSSYEQYF. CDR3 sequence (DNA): TGCGCCAGCAGCCGAGGGTCCGACATGAGCTCCTACGAGCAGTACTTC.

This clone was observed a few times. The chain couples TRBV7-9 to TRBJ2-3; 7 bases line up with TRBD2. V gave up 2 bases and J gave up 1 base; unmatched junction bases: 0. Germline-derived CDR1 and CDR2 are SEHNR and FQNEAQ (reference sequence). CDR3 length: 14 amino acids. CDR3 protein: CASSLSGGTDTQYF. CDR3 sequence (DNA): TGTGCCAGCAGCTTAAGCGGGGGCACAGATACGCAGTATTTT.

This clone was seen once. The CDR3 region has the DNA TGTGCCAGCGAGGAGAGGCTCTATGGCTACACCTTC. Translated: CASEERLYGYTF. This chain joins TRBV28 and TRBJ1-2; D unclear. CDR1 is MDHEN, CDR2 SYDVKM, per germline. V lost 8 bases to trimming and J lost 4 bases, with 11 bases between them. This CDR3 spans 12 amino acids.

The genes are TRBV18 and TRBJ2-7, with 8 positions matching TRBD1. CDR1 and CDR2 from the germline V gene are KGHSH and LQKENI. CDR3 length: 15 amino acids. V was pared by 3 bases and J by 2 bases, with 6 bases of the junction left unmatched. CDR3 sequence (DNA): TGTGCCAGCTCACCTGGACAGGGAGAGACCTACGAGCAGTACTTC. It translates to CASSPGQGETYEQYF. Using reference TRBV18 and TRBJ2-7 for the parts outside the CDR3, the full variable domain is NAGVMQNPRHLVRRRGQEARLRCSPMKGHSHVYWYRQLPEEGLKFMVYLQKENIIDESGMPKERFSAEFPKEGPSILRIQQVVRGDSAAYFCASSPGQGETYEQYFGPGTRLTVT.

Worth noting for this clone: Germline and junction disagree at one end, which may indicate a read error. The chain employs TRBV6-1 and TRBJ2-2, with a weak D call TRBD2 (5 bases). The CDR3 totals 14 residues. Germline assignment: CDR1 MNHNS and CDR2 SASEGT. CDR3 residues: CASREGSPTGELFF. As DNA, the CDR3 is TGTGCCAGCAGGGAAGGGAGCCCTACCGGGGAGCTGTTTTTT.

The CDR3 DNA is TGTGCCAGCAGCGAGACAGGGGGCGGAGATGAAGCTTTCTTT. It codes for CASSETGGGDEAFF. J is TRBJ1-1 and V is TRBV7-9; 10 bases are shared with TRBD1. V trimming: 5 bases; J trimming: 7 bases; junction bases outside the gene matches: 7. The CDR3 runs to 14 residues. Germline loops: CDR1 SEHNR, CDR2 FQNEAQ (reference sequence).

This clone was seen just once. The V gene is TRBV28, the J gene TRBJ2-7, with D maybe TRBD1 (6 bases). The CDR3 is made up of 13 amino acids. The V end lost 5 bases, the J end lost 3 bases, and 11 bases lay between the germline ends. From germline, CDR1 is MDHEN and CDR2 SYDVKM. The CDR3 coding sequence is TGTGCCAGCAGTCGCGGACAGTACTACGAGCAGTACTTC. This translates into CASSRGQYYEQYF.

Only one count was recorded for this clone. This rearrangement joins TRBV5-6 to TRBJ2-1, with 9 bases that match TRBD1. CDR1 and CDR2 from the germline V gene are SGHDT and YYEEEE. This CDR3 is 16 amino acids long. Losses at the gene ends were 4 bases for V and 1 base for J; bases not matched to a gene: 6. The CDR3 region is CASSQDRGGSYNEQFF. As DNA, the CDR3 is TGTGCCAGCAGCCAGGACAGGGGAGGGTCCTACAATGAGCAGTTCTTC.

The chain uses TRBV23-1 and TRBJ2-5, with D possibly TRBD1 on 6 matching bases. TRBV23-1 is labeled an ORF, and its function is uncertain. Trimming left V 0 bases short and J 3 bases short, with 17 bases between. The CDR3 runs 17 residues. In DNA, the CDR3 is TGCGCCAGCAGTCAATCGGGGCAGGGGCCGCAGGAAGAGACCCAGTACTTC. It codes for CASSQSGQGPQEETQYF.

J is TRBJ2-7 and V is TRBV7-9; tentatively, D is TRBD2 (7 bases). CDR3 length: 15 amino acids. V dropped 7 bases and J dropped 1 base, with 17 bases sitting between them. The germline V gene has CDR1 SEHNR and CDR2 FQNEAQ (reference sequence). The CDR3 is CASTPSGGQSYEQYF. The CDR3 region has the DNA TGTGCCAGCACCCCCTCCGGGGGGCAATCCTACGAGCAGTACTTC.

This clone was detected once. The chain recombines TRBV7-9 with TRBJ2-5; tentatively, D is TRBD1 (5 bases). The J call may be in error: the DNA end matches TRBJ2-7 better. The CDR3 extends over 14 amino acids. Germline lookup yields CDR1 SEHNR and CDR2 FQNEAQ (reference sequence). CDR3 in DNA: TGTGCCAGCAGCTTAGGAACAGGAGTTTACGAGCAGTACTTC. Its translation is CASSLGTGVYEQYF.

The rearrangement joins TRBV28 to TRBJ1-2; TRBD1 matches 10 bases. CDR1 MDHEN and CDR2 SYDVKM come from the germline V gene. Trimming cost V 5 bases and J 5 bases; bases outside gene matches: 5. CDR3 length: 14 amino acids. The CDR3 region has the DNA TGTGCCAGCAGTCCGGACAGGGGGGTGTATGGCTACACCTTC. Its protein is CASSPDRGVYGYTF.

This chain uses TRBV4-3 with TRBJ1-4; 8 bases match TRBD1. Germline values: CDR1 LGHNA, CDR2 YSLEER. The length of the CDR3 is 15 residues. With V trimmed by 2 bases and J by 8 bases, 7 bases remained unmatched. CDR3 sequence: CASSQLTGANEKLFF. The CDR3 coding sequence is TGCGCCAGCAGCCAATTGACAGGGGCAAACGAAAAACTGTTTTTT.

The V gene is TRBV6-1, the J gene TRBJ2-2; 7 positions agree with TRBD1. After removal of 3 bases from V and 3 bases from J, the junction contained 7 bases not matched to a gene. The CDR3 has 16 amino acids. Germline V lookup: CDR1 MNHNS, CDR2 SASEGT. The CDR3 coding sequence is TGTGCCAGCAGTGAGCACAGGGGTAGTTACACCGGGGAGCTGTTTTTT. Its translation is CASSEHRGSYTGELFF.

CDR3 sequence: CASSYLGQLSNQPQHF. As DNA, the CDR3 is TGTGCCAGCAGCTACCTCGGACAGTTGAGCAATCAGCCCCAGCATTTT. The rearrangement joins TRBV7-2 to TRBJ1-5, with D tentatively TRBD1 (6 bases). Germline values: CDR1 SGHTA, CDR2 FQGNSA. Between the trimmed V and J ends, which lost 4 bases and 1 base, there was a span of 14 bases. The CDR3 consists of 16 residues.

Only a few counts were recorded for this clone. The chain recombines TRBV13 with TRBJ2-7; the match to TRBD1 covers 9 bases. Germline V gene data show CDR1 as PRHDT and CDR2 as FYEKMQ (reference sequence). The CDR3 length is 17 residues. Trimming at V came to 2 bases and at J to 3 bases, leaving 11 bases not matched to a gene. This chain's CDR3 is CASSLYSVGQGNYEQYF. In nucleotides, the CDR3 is TGTGCCAGCAGCTTATATTCCGTGGGACAGGGTAACTACGAGCAGTACTTC.

This chain's CDR3 is CASSPTISYGYTF. In DNA form, the CDR3 reads TGTGCCAGCAGCCCGACAATTAGCTATGGCTACACCTTC. This chain joins TRBV6-1 and TRBJ1-2; D remains unclear. Germline V gives CDR1 MNHNS, CDR2 SASEGT. V was shortened by 6 bases and J by 4 bases, with 12 bases between the two germline ends. This CDR3 is built from 13 residues.

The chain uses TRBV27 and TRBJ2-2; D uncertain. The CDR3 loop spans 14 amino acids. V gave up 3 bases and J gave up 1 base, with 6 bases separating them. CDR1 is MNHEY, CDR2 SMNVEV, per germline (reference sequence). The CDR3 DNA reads TGTGCCAGCAGTTTCTACAGGAACACCGGGGAGCTGTTTTTT. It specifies CASSFYRNTGELFF.

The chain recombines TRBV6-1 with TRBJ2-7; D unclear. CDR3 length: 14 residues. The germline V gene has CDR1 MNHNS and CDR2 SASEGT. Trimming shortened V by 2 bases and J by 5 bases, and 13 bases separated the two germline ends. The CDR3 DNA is TGTGCCAGCAGTGAAAAGGTAAACAGACACGAGCAGTACTTC. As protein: CASSEKVNRHEQYF.

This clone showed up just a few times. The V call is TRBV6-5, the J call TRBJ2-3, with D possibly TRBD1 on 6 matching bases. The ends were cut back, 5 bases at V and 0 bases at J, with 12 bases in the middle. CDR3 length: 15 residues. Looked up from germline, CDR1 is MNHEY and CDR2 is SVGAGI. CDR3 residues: CASSPQGISTDTQYF. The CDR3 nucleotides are TGTGCCAGCAGTCCTCAGGGGATTAGCACAGATACGCAGTATTTT.

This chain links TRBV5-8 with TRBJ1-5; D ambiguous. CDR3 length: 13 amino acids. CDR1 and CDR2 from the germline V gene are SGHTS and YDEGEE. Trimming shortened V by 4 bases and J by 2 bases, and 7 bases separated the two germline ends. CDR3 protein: CASSTDRNQPQHF. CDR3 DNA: TGTGCCAGCAGCACAGACCGCAATCAGCCCCAGCATTTT.

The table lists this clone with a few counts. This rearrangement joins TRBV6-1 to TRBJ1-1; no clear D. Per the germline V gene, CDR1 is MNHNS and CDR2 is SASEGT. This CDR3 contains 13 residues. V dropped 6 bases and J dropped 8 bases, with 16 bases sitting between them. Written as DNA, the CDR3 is TGTGCCAGCAGACTAGATGGACGGGTAGAAGCTTTCTTT. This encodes CASRLDGRVEAFF.

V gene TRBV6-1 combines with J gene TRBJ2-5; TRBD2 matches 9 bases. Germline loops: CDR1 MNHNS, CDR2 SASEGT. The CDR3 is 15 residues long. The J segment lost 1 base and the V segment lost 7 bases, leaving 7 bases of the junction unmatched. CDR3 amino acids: CASTPAGGTQETQYF. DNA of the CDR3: TGTGCCAGCACCCCGGCGGGGGGGACCCAAGAGACCCAGTACTTC.

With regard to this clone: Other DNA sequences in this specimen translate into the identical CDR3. The CDR3 region is CASSLAAGPMNTEAFF. The CDR3 DNA follows: TGCGCCAGCAGCTTGGCAGCAGGTCCCATGAACACTGAAGCTTTCTTT. V gene TRBV5-1 combines with J gene TRBJ1-1; D not certain. Germline CDR1 SGHRS, CDR2 YFSETQ. Trimming left V 0 bases short and J 0 bases short, with 12 bases between. The CDR3 contains 16 residues. Filled out from reference TRBV5-1 and TRBJ1-1, the complete variable domain reads KAGVTQTPRYLIKTRGQQVTLSCSPISGHRSVSWYQQTPGQGLQFLFEYFSETQRNKGNFPGRFSGRQFSNSRSEMNVSTLELGDSALYLCASSLAAGPMNTEAFFGQGTRLTVV.

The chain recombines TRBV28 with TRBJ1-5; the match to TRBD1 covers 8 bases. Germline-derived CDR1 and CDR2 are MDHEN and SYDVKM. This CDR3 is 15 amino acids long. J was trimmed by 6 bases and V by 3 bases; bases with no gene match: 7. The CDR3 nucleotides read TGTGCCAGCAGTTTCAGGGGACAGGTCATTCAGCCCCAGCATTTT. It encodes CASSFRGQVIQPQHF.

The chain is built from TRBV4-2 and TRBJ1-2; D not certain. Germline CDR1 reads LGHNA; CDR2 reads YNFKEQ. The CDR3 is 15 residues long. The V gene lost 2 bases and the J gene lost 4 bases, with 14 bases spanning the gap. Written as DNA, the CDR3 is TGTGCCAGCAGCCAAAGCGGTATCTTAGTCTATGGCTACACCTTC. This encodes CASSQSGILVYGYTF.

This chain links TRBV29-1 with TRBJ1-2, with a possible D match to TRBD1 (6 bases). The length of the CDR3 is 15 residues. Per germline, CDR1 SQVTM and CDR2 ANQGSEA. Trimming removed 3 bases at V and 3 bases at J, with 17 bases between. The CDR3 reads CSVERLGGEDYGYTF. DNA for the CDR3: TGCAGCGTTGAGAGGCTAGGGGGAGAGGACTATGGCTACACCTTC.

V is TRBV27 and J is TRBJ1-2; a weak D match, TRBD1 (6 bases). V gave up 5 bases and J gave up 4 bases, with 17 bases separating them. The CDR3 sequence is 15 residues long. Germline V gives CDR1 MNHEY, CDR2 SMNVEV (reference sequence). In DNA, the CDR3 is TGTGCCAGCAGTCCGATTATAGGACAGCTCTATGGCTACACCTTC. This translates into CASSPIIGQLYGYTF.

The CDR3 loop is CASSELGQGSSYEQYF. DNA of the CDR3: TGTGCCAGCAGCGAGTTAGGACAGGGGAGCTCCTACGAGCAGTACTTC. V usage is TRBV2 and J usage is TRBJ2-7; TRBD1 matches 9 bases. V was pared by 6 bases and J by 0 bases, with 9 bases of the junction left unmatched. The CDR3 is 16 amino acids. Germline CDR1 and CDR2: SNHLY and FYNNEI.

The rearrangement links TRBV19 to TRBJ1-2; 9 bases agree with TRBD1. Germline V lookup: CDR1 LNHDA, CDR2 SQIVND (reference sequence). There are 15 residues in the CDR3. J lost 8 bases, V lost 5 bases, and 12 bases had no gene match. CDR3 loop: CASSPPRDRVTGYTF. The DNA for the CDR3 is TGTGCCAGTAGTCCCCCGCGGGACAGGGTAACGGGCTACACCTTC.

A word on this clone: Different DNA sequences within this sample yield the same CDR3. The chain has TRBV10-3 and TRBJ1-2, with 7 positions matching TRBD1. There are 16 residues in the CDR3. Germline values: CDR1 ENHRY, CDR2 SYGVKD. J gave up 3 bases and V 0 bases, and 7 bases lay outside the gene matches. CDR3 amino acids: CAISESVAGGYYGYTF. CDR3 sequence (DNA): TGTGCCATCAGTGAGTCGGTCGCAGGGGGGTACTATGGCTACACCTTC.

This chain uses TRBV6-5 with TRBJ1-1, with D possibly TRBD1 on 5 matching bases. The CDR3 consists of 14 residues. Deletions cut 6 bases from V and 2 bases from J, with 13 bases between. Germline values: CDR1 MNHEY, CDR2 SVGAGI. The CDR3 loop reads CASRRRQINTEAFF. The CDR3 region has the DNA TGTGCCAGCAGACGAAGACAGATCAACACTGAAGCTTTCTTT.